This T cell receptor beta chain was observed in a study of graft-versus-host responses after intestinal transplantation. Worth noting for this clone: Its antigen is still unknown.

Clones were sequenced by immunoSEQ multiplex PCR, and TCRdb holds only the in-frame ones, with some missing. The sample carries approximately 90,000 clones, less than 90% recorded once. Trimming left V 0 bases short and J 6 bases short, with 10 bases between. The CDR3 covers 13 residues. Germline values: CDR1 SGHNT, CDR2 YYREEE (reference sequence). The sequenced sample was unstimulated CD4+ T cells sorted from spleen or lymph node cells, obtained before transplant. This TCR derives from a human donor who was the organ donor for an intestinal transplant. V usage is TRBV5-4 and J usage is TRBJ2-7; maybe TRBD1 (5 bases). The CDR3 sequence is CASSLGQGVEQYF. Here the CDR3 DNA reads TGTGCCAGCAGCTTGGGCCAGGGTGTCGAGCAGTACTTC.